The T cell receptor beta chain described here comes from a study of post-analysis software for immune sequencing data. Study information: Patients had relapsing-remitting, secondary progressive or progressive-relapsing multiple sclerosis; some lacked subtype.

Every TCR beta cDNA library bore unique molecular identifiers. TCRdb independently ran MiXCR on the PCR reads; one entry per CDR3 protein. This sample has 750,000 to 950,000 distinct CDR3 sequences, with roughly 50% found just once. In its sample, this clonotype was seen a few times. Its antigen is unknown. Germline CDR1 MNHEY, CDR2 SVGAGI. Deletions cut 3 bases from V and 5 bases from J, with 23 bases between. This CDR3 region has 17 residues. Study-wide results and limits: Versus controls, multiple sclerosis patients showed significantly lower diversity (normalized Chao1). Controls had lower frequencies than patients of four or five TRBV segments, which included TRBV5-6, TRBV5-1 and TRBV20-1.

This chain joins TRBV6-5 and TRBJ2-7; D possibly corresponds to TRBD2 (5 bases). This receptor was identified in a girl aged 10 to 17 with multiple sclerosis. Sequencing was done on a sample of blood. CDR3: CASSYTEPGVGAHEQYF. CDR3 sequence (DNA): TGTGCCAGCAGTTATACGGAGCCCGGGGTCGGAGCTCACGAGCAGTACTTC.